The rows below give T cell receptor beta chains drawn from one sample of a study of cytomegalovirus exposure and HLA in healthy donors. Libraries were prepared by immunoSEQ multiplex PCR; TCRdb keeps only in-frame clonotypes and omits some of them. This table holds over 150,000 clones, over 75% found once. The sequencing sample was made of PBMCs. The origin of the receptors is a boy younger than 10 in good health and CMV-seronegative. Both conserved end residues are part of each CDR3. The D gene is left open where the match is weak. Clone size, where shown, is once, few, many, or a class for clones that have expanded.

size	D	J	V	CDR3	DNA
-	TRBD2	TRBJ2-5	TRBV9	CASSVGIAGGRETQYF	TGTGCCAGCAGCGTAGGGATAGCGGGGGGGCGAGAGACCCAGTACTTC
-	-	TRBJ1-1	TRBV7-8	CASSAQRQVSDTEAFF	TGTGCCAGCAGTGCACAGAGACAGGTCTCGGACACTGAAGCTTTCTTT
-	TRBD2	TRBJ2-3	TRBV4-2	CASSRKGGPGVSGGVSSVSDTQYF	TGTGCCAGCAGCCGAAAAGGGGGCCCGGGGGTTAGCGGGGGGGTAAGCAGCGTTTCAGATACGCAGTATTTT
-	TRBD2	TRBJ2-1	TRBV11-1	CASSLGGGYYNEQFF	TGTGCCAGCAGCTTAGGGGGGGGGTACTACAATGAGCAGTTCTTC
-	-	TRBJ1-6	TRBV7-8	CASSLTGWRYNSPLHF	TGTGCCAGCAGCCTTACAGGTTGGAGATATAATTCACCCCTCCACTTT
few	TRBD1	TRBJ2-7	TRBV15	CATSRVGQGRSEQYF	TGTGCCACCAGCAGAGTAGGACAGGGTAGGAGCGAGCAGTACTTC
-	TRBD2	TRBJ2-5	TRBV10-3	CAISWGGQETQYF	TGTGCCATCAGTTGGGGGGGCCAAGAGACCCAGTACTTC
-	TRBD2	TRBJ2-3	TRBV29-1	CSVEDRTRYTDTQYF	TGCAGCGTTGAAGATCGGACTAGATACACAGATACGCAGTATTTT
-	TRBD1	TRBJ2-3	TRBV9	CASDRGSTDTQYF	TGTGCCTCCGACAGGGGAAGCACAGATACGCAGTATTTT
-	TRBD1	TRBJ1-2	TRBV25-1	CASSAGGYGYTF	TGTGCCAGCAGTGCAGGGGGCTATGGCTACACCTTC
-	-	TRBJ2-5	TRBV5-6	CASSLAQGGTQYF	TGTGCCAGCAGCTTGGCCCAAGGAGGGACCCAGTACTTC
-	-	TRBJ1-1	TRBV5-4	CASARQANTEAFF	TGTGCCAGCGCCCGCCAGGCGAACACTGAAGCTTTCTTT
-	TRBD2	TRBJ2-3	TRBV13	CASSPRYRGEGDTQYF	TGTGCCAGCAGCCCCCGGTACCGGGGGGAAGGAGATACGCAGTATTTT
few	TRBD1	TRBJ1-2	TRBV5-4	CASSLAQGVMRGYTF	TGTGCCAGCAGCTTGGCGCAGGGGGTAATGCGTGGCTACACCTTC
-	-	TRBJ1-1	TRBV7-2	CASTSRHSMNTEAFF	TGTGCCAGCACCTCTCGACACTCTATGAACACTGAAGCTTTCTTT
-	TRBD2	TRBJ2-7	TRBV4-1	CASSQDSGGAYEQYF	TGCGCCAGCAGCCAAGATAGCGGGGGGGCATACGAGCAGTACTTC
-	TRBD1	TRBJ2-2	TRBV2	CASSGTGNTGELFF	TGTGCCAGCAGTGGGACAGGGAACACCGGGGAGCTGTTTTTT
-	-	TRBJ2-7	TRBV27	CASRPGVSSYEQYF	TGTGCCAGCCGTCCCGGGGTCAGCTCCTACGAGCAGTACTTC
-	-	TRBJ2-1	TRBV9	CASSVDGASSYNEQFF	TGTGCCAGCAGCGTAGATGGGGCGAGCTCCTACAATGAGCAGTTCTTC
-	TRBD2	TRBJ2-5	TRBV5-1	CASSLGLAVGETQYF	TGCGCCAGCAGCTTGGGACTAGCGGTCGGAGAGACCCAGTACTTC
-	-	TRBJ1-1	TRBV10-3	CAIGDTTNTEAFF	TGTGCCATCGGCGACACCACTAACACTGAAGCTTTCTTT
-	TRBD2	TRBJ2-7	TRBV7-2	CASSSTGGVIYEQYF	TGTGCCAGCAGCTCTACTGGGGGGGTGATCTACGAGCAGTACTTC
-	TRBD1	TRBJ1-1	TRBV29-1	CSVPNRGNTEAFF	TGCAGCGTCCCCAACAGGGGGAACACTGAAGCTTTCTTT
-	TRBD1	TRBJ1-5	TRBV19	CASRPPRQGRNQPQHF	TGTGCCAGTAGGCCCCCGCGACAGGGCCGTAATCAGCCCCAGCATTTT
-	-	TRBJ2-2	TRBV9	CASSVGQTVEGGTGELFF	TGTGCCAGCAGCGTAGGTCAAACAGTGGAGGGTGGCACCGGGGAGCTGTTTTTT
-	-	TRBJ2-5	TRBV2	CASSVRTVQETQYF	TGTGCCAGCAGTGTCAGGACAGTCCAAGAGACCCAGTACTTC
-	-	TRBJ1-1	TRBV7-9	CASTRSGDSPEAFF	TGTGCCAGCACCCGTTCAGGTGACAGCCCTGAAGCTTTCTTT
-	-	TRBJ2-7	TRBV7-9	CASSLALARPDYEQYF	TGTGCCAGCAGCTTAGCCCTGGCTAGACCGGACTACGAGCAGTACTTC
few	-	TRBJ1-4	TRBV19	CASSIDRDREKLFF	TGTGCCAGTAGTATAGATCGAGACAGAGAAAAACTGTTTTTT
few	-	TRBJ1-2	TRBV7-6	CASSLRGRGYTF	TGTGCCAGCAGCTTAAGAGGCCGGGGCTACACCTTC
-	-	TRBJ1-1	TRBV29-1	CSVEEWPGNTEAFF	TGCAGCGTTGAAGAGTGGCCAGGGAACACTGAAGCTTTCTTT
-	-	TRBJ1-2	TRBV19	CASSLRAADYGYTF	TGTGCCAGTAGTCTCAGGGCGGCGGACTATGGCTACACCTTC
-	TRBD1	TRBJ2-3	TRBV11-3	CASSFGTGITDTQYF	TGTGCCAGCAGCTTCGGGACAGGGATCACAGATACGCAGTATTTT
-	-	TRBJ1-3	TRBV19	CASSIAGGHTIYF	TGTGCCAGTAGTATAGCCGGGGGTCACACCATATATTTT
-	TRBD2	TRBJ2-5	TRBV15	CATSRVPTGGQETQYF	TGTGCCACCAGCAGAGTCCCCACGGGGGGGCAGGAGACCCAGTACTTC
-	-	TRBJ1-4	TRBV2	CASSDNRANEKLFF	TGTGCCAGCAGTGATAACAGGGCCAATGAAAAACTGTTTTTT
-	-	TRBJ1-1	TRBV7-9	CASSFMGRNTEAFF	TGTGCCAGCAGCTTTATGGGGAGAAACACTGAAGCTTTCTTT
-	TRBD2	TRBJ2-7	TRBV6-1	CASSTYGGAYEQYF	TGTGCCAGCAGTACCTACGGGGGGGCCTACGAGCAGTACTTC
-	-	TRBJ2-3	TRBV30	CAWSVRRLGADTQYF	TGTGCCTGGAGTGTACGGAGACTAGGGGCAGATACGCAGTATTTT
-	-	TRBJ2-3	TRBV15	CATCRGRADTQYF	TGTGCCACCTGTAGGGGGAGGGCAGATACGCAGTATTTT
-	-	TRBJ1-3	TRBV7-8	CASSSNRASGTIYF	TGTGCCAGCAGCTCCAACAGGGCCAGCGGCACCATATATTTT